This T cell receptor beta chain was obtained from a study of hypomethylating agent response in myelodysplastic syndrome (dated by TCRdb to the early 2020s). As for the study more broadly: The hypomethylating agent given was azacitidine in 8 of 11 patients and decitabine in 3 of 11 patients. About 6 patients had a response of complete response or hematologic improvement, and five patients did not respond. The mutation found most frequently was TET2, which appeared in about 45% of the 11 patients. The cohort was composed of several male and a couple of female myelodysplastic syndrome patients. Patients had a mean age of approximately 72 +/- 6.3 years, and a diploid cytogenetic profile was the most common. Response was defined as complete response or hematologic improvement, and any patient who met neither criterion was considered a non-responder. Broad study findings and their caveats: The cohort was small, with only 10 to 12 patients analyzed. Healthy control donors were not age-matched to MDS patients, which could have impacted the MDS versus healthy comparison. Novel clonotypes appeared more often in responders, whereas non-responders had more contracted clonotypes after treatment. After treatment with a hypomethylating agent, no significant changes in richness, rarefaction diversity or clonality were seen, whether all patients were considered together or each response group separately. A possible recognition of novel MDS antigens by the shared GLIPH2 clusters was not confirmed and needs experimental validation.

In the case of this clone: Which antigen it targets is not known. No qualities accompany the bases; no much larger clone lies one base away.

Bulk bone marrow was analyzed without sorting T-cell subsets. TCR beta CDR3 regions were immunosequenced from bone marrow of approximately ten myelodysplastic syndrome patients before and after hypomethylating agent therapy. For longitudinal repertoire tracking, every patient provided one baseline bone marrow and two to three bone marrows collected at different post-treatment timepoints. Whole bone marrow served as the source for genomic DNA extraction, with DNA quality checked using TapeStation, NanoDrop OneC and PicoGreen assays. CDR1 and CDR2 are read off the germline V gene as SGHAT and FQNNGV. Between the V and J ends, shortened by 5 bases and 15 bases respectively, the junction contains 20 bases. The CDR3 spans 13 residues, from the cysteine through the phenylalanine. Only the CDR3 region is kept as DNA, spanning 39 bases read in frame from base 1. Libraries were made using the immunoSEQ multiplex PCR assay. Survey resolution was applied, with two replicates of around 200 ng each being run for a total of approximately 400 ng of DNA per sample. Using multiplex PCR primers aimed at V and J genes, the hsTCRB kit picked up rearranged TCRB sequences in genomic DNA. To amplify the CDR3 region, the first PCR ran for around 30 cycles with the QIAGEN Multiplex PCR Kit. Sample barcodes and Illumina adapters were attached to each replicate during a second PCR lasting 7 to 9 cycles. Quantification of the pooled libraries was done with a QuantStudio 6 and the KAPA library quantification kit. About 15 pM of pooled libraries was sequenced on an Illumina MiSeq using 156-cycle single-end reads plus a 15-cycle index read. On the authors' methods: Of 150,000 to 200,000 unique clonotypes, approximately 1.8% were flagged by VDJdb annotation as previously reported viral-epitope-specific. The immunoSEQ Data Assistant and immunoSEQ Analyzer turned the raw reads into TCRB repertoires that were normalized and annotated. BioAnalyzer and version 0.6.5 of the immunarch R package were the tools used for clonotype analysis. Before richness was estimated, every repertoire was downsampled to the clone count of the smallest repertoire. Fisher's exact tests classified clonotypes as expanded, contracted or novel, with novel meaning zero frequency before treatment. Significantly changed CDR3 beta sequences were clustered with GLIPH2 using simulation_depth=1000 and kmer_min_depth=3, and CDR3s shorter than five residues were excluded. This immuneACCESS table, as held by TCRdb, lists in-frame sequences with V and J called but not all clones. Of the missing ones, under half trace to an unresolved V gene in checked studies; the others have no known cause. V and J calls and clone size are copied from that table; D and trimming were computed from the DNA. This sample holds approximately 3,000 clones; roughly 84% were observed only once. The ten largest clones add up to 25% to 35% of the sample.

The receptor chain draws on TRBV11-2 and TRBJ2-1; matching of 5 bases hints at TRBD2 as the D gene. The sequence came from a human donor with myelodysplastic syndrome. Sequencing used bone marrow, obtained before or after starting hypomethylating agent treatment for myelodysplastic syndrome (not recorded which). CDR3 reads: CASSQQVRELGFF. The DNA reads as follows: TGTGCCAGCAGCCAACAAGTCCGGGAATTGGGGTTCTTC.